The 5 T cell receptor beta chains given below trace back to one sample, sequenced in a study of PD-1 blockade in classical Hodgkin lymphoma. Each of the patients experienced relapse following autologous stem cell transplantation, and their brentuximab vedotin exposure differed. Assay: immunoSEQ multiplex PCR; the TCRdb copy retains only in-frame clones and omits some. The top ten clones hold 15% of a sample with some 64,000 clones, approximately 90% of them seen once. The specimen comprised peripheral blood mononuclear cells (PBMCs), sampled at baseline. The receptors were sampled from a human donor with classical Hodgkin lymphoma.

The gene calls are TRBV11-1 and TRBJ2-1; the D gene is possibly TRBD1 (5 bases). The ends were cut back, 1 base at V and 10 bases at J, with 11 bases in the middle. There are 13 residues in the CDR3. Per the germline V gene, CDR1 is SGHAT and CDR2 is FQDESV (reference sequence). The CDR3 protein is CASSLEGSLEQFF. The CDR3 nucleotides read TGTGCCAGCAGCTTAGAGGGGTCCTTAGAGCAGTTCTTC.

The V and J genes are TRBV19 and TRBJ1-2; D gene ambiguous. Deletions cut 5 bases from V and 3 bases from J, with 13 bases between. Per germline, CDR1 LNHDA and CDR2 SQIVND (reference sequence). The CDR3 is 14 residues long. The CDR3 nucleotides read TGTGCCAGTAGTTCTACCGGGCCGTACTATGGCTACACCTTC. This sequence encodes CASSSTGPYYGYTF.

Only one count was recorded for this clone. Here the CDR3 reads CASSLGSGAGGYTF. As DNA, the CDR3 is TGTGCCAGCAGCTTAGGGTCAGGGGCAGGCGGCTACACCTTC. The chain links TRBV11-2 to TRBJ1-2, with D tentatively TRBD1 (6 bases). V was cut by 1 base and J by 8 bases, with 14 bases left in between. Germline lookup yields CDR1 SGHAT and CDR2 FQNNGV. This CDR3 region has 14 residues.

This chain links TRBV18 with TRBJ2-1; D is possibly TRBD1 (6 bases). Germline loops: CDR1 KGHSH, CDR2 LQKENI. Trimming left V 6 bases short and J 4 bases short, with 10 bases between. This CDR3 has 13 residues. The DNA for the CDR3 is TGTGCCAGCTCCCAGGACAGTTACAATGAGCAGTTCTTC. It is translated as CASSQDSYNEQFF. Drawing the rest from reference TRBV18 and TRBJ2-1, the complete variable domain is NAGVMQNPRHLVRRRGQEARLRCSPMKGHSHVYWYRQLPEEGLKFMVYLQKENIIDESGMPKERFSAEFPKEGPSILRIQQVVRGDSAAYFCASSQDSYNEQFFGPGTRLTVL.

V is TRBV25-1 and J is TRBJ1-4; D remains ambiguous. Germline V gene data show CDR1 as MGHDK and CDR2 as SYGVNS. CDR3 size: 15 residues. Trimming took off 1 base at V and 4 bases at J, with 10 bases between the two ends. CDR3: CASSESTSFNEKLFF. DNA for the CDR3: TGTGCCAGCAGTGAATCGACAAGCTTTAATGAAAAACTGTTTTTT.